The clone carrying this T cell receptor (beta chain) came up a few times. The antigen remains unidentified. The sample belongs to a study of identical twins. Each CDR3 protein is one row after TCRdb ran MiXCR on the 5' RACE reads. This table holds some 560,000 distinct CDR3 sequences, over 8.5% found once. Findings and caveats of the study: Where beta out-of-frame sequences were concerned, excess twin sharing was weaker. Carriage of fewer insertions was seen in abundant cord blood beta clonotypes, whereas memory repertoires showed none.

Germline V gene lookup returns CDR1 MDHEN and CDR2 SYDVKM. This CDR3 has 16 residues. Trimming cost V 3 bases and J 2 bases, with 17 bases left between them. These same records also appear under a second study, on yellow fever vaccine responses in identical twins.

The material sequenced was PBMCs. The sequence was collected from a young woman in good health. The chain employs TRBV28 and TRBJ2-7, with D possibly matching TRBD1 (6 bases). CDR3 in amino acids: CASSLQTGLGTYEQYF. Written as DNA, the CDR3 is TGTGCCAGCAGTTTGCAAACAGGGTTAGGGACCTACGAGCAGTACTTC.